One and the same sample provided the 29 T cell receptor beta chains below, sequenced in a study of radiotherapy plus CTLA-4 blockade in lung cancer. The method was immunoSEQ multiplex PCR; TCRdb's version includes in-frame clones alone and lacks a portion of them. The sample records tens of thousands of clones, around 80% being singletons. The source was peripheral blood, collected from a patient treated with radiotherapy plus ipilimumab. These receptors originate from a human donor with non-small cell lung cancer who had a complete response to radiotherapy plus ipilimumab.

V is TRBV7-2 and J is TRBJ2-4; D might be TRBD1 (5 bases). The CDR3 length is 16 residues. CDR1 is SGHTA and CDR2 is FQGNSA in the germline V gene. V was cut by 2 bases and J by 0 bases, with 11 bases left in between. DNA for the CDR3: TGTGCCAGCAGCTTACAGGGTTCCCTAGCCAAAAACATTCAGTACTTC. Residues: CASSLQGSLAKNIQYF.

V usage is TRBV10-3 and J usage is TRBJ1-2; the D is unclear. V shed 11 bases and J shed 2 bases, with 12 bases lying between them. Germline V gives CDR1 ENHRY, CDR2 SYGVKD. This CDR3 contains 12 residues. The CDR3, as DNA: TGTGCCGCCACGACCGAAAACTATGGCTACACCTTC. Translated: CAATTENYGYTF.

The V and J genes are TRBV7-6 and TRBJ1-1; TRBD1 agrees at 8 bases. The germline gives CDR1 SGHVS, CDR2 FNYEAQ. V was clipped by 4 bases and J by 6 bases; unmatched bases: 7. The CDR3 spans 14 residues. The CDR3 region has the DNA TGTGCCAGCAGCTCTCGGACAGGGCGCCCTGAAGCTTTCTTT. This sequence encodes CASSSRTGRPEAFF.

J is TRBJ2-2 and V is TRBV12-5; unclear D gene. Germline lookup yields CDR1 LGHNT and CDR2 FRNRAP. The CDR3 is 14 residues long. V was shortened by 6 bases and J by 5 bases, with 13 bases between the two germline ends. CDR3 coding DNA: TGTGCTAGTGGCTGGGGAATCTCGACCGGGGAGCTGTTTTTT. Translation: CASGWGISTGELFF.

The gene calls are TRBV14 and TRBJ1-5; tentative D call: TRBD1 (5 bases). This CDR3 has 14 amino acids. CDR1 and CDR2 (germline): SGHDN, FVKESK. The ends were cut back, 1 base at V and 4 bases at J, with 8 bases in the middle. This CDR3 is CASSQGGGNQPQHF. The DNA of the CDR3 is TGTGCCAGCAGCCAAGGGGGGGGGAATCAGCCCCAGCATTTT. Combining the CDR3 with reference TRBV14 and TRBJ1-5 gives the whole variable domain EAGVTQFPSHSVIEKGQTVTLRCDPISGHDNLYWYRRVMGKEIKFLLHFVKESKQDESGMPNNRFLAERTGGTYSTLKVQPAELEDSGVYFCASSQGGGNQPQHFGDGTRLSIL.

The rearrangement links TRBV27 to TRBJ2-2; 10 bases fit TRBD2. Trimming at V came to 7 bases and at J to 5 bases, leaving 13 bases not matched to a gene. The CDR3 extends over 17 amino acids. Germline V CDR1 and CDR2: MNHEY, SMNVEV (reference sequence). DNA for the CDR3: TGTGCCAGCACCCCCTGGGCTAGCGGGAGTAAGACCGGGGAGCTGTTTTTT. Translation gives CASTPWASGSKTGELFF.

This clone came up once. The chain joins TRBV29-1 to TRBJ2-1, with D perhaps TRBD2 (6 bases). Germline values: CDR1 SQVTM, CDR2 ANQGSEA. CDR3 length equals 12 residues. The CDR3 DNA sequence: TGCCTCGGGAGAGGAGATTACAATGAGCAGTTCTTC. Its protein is CLGRGDYNEQFF.

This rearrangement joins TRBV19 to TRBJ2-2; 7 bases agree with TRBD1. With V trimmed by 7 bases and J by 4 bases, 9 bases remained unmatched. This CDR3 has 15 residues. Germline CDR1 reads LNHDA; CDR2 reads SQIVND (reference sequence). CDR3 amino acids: CASTPGTAGTGELFF. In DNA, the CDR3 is TGTGCCAGTACCCCCGGGACAGCCGGCACCGGGGAGCTGTTTTTT.

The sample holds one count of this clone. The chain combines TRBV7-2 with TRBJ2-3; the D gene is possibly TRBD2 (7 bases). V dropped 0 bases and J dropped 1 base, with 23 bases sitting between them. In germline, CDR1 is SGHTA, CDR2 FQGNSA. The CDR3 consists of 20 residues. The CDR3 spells CASSLAGGGGAYTRTDTQYF. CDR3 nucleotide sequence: TGTGCCAGCAGCTTAGCGGGTGGTGGGGGGGCCTATACGCGCACAGATACGCAGTATTTT.

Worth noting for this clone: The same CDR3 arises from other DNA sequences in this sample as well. The CDR3 nucleotides read TGTGCCAGCAGCTTTGGTTCCCCGAGACACCGCTTCACTGAAGCTTTCTTT. Its translation is CASSFGSPRHRFTEAFF. The chain links TRBV13 to TRBJ1-1; D uncertain. This CDR3 is 17 amino acids long. CDR1 is PRHDT and CDR2 is FYEKMQ in the germline V gene (reference sequence). With 3 bases removed from V and 4 bases from J, the gap between germline ends came to 21 bases.

In DNA, the CDR3 is TGTGCCAGCTCACCAAATCGAGGGGAAAAACTGTTTTTT. It specifies CASSPNRGEKLFF. V and J are TRBV18 and TRBJ1-4; D is undetermined. There are 13 residues in the CDR3. V was trimmed by 2 bases and J by 8 bases, leaving 9 bases between them. The V gene's germline CDR1 is KGHSH and CDR2 LQKENI.

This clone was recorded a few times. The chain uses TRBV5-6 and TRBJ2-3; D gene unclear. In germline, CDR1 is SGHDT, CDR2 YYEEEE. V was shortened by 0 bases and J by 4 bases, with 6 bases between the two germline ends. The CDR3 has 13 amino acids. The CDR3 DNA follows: TGTGCCAGCAGCTTGGAAATTTCAGATACGCAGTATTTT. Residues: CASSLEISDTQYF.

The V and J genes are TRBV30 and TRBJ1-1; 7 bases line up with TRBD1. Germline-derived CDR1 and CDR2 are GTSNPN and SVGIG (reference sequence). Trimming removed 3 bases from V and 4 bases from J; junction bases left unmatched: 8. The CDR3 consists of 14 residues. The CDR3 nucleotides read TGTGCCTGGAGCGTCGGACAGGCGGGCACTGAAGCTTTCTTT. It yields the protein CAWSVGQAGTEAFF. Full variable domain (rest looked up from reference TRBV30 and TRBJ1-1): SQTIHQWPATLVQPVGSPLSLECTVEGTSNPNLYWYRQAAGRGLQLLFYSVGIGQISSEVPQNLSASRPQDRQFILSSKKLLLSDSGFYLCAWSVGQAGTEAFFGQGTRLTVV.

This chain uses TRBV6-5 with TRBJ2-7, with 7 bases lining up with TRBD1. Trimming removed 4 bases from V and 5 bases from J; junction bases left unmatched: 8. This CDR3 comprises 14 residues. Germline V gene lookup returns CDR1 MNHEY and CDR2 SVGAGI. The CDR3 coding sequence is TGTGCCAGCAGTTTTGGAAGGGGGCTCAACGAGCAGTACTTC. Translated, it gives CASSFGRGLNEQYF.

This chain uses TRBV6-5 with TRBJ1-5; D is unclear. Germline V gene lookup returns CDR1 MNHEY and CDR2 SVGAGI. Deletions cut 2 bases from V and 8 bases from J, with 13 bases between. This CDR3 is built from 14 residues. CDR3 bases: TGTGCCAGCAGTTACAGGGTCGGTCGGGAGCCCCAGCATTTT. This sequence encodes CASSYRVGREPQHF.

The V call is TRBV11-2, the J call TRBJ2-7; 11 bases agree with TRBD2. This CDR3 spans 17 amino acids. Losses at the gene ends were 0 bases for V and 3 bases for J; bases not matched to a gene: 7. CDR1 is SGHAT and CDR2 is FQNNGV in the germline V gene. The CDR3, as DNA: TGTGCCAGCAGCTTAGACACCCGACTAGCGGGGTACTACGAGCAGTACTTC. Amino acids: CASSLDTRLAGYYEQYF. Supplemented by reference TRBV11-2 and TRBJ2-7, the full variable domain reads EAGVAQSPRYKIIEKRQSVAFWCNPISGHATLYWYQQILGQGPKLLIQFQNNGVVDDSQLPKDRFSAERLKGVDSTLKIQPAKLEDSAVYLCASSLDTRLAGYYEQYFGPGTRLTVT.

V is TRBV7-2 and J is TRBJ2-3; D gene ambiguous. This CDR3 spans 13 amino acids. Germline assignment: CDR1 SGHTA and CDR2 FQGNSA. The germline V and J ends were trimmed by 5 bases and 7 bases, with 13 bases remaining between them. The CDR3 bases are TGTGCCAGCAGCCCCAACCCGGCGAATACGCAGTATTTT. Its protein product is CASSPNPANTQYF. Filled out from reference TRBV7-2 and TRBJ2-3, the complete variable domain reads GAGVSQSPSNKVTEKGKDVELRCDPISGHTALYWYRQSLGQGLEFLIYFQGNSAPDKSGLPSDRFSAERTGGSVSTLTIQRTQQEDSAVYLCASSPNPANTQYFGPGTRLTVL.

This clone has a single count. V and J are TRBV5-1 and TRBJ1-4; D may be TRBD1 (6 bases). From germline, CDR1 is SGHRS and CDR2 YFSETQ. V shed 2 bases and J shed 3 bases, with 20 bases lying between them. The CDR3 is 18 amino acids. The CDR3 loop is CASSLKAGAIGANEKLFF. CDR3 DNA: TGCGCCAGCAGCTTAAAGGCAGGGGCGATTGGAGCTAATGAAAAACTGTTTTTT.

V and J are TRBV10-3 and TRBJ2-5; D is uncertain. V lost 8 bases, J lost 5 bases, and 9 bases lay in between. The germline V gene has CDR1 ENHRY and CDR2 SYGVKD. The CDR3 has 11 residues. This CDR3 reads CAIGSKETQYF. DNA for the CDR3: TGTGCCATCGGTTCCAAGGAGACCCAGTACTTC.

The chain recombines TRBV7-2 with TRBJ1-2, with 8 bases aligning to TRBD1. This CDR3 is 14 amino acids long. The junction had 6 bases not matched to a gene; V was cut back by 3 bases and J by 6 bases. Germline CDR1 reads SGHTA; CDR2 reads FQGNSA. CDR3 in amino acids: CASSFDRGANGYTF. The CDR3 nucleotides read TGTGCCAGCAGCTTCGACAGGGGCGCTAATGGCTACACCTTC.

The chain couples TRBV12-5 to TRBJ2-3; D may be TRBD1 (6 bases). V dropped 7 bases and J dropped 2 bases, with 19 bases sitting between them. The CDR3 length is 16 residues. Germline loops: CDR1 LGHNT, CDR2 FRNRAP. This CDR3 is CASALSRDTYTDTQYF. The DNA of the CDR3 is TGTGCTAGTGCCCTCAGCCGGGACACCTACACAGATACGCAGTATTTT. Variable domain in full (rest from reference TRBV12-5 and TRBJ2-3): DARVTQTPRHKVTEMGQEVTMRCQPILGHNTVFWYRQTMMQGLELLAYFRNRAPLDDSGMPKDRFSAEMPDATLATLKIQPSEPRDSAVYFCASALSRDTYTDTQYFGPGTRLTVL.

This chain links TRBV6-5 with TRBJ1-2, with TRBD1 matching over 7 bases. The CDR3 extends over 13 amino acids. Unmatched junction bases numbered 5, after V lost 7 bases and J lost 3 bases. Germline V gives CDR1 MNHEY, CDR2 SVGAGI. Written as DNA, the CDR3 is TGTGCCAGCACCCTAGGACAGGACTATGGCTACACCTTC. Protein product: CASTLGQDYGYTF.

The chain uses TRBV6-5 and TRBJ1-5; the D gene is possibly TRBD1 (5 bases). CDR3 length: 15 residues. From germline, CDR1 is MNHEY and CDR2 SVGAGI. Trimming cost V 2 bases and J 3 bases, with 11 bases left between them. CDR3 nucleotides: TGTGCCAGCAGTTACCGGGACGGATACAATCAGCCCCAGCATTTT. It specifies CASSYRDGYNQPQHF.

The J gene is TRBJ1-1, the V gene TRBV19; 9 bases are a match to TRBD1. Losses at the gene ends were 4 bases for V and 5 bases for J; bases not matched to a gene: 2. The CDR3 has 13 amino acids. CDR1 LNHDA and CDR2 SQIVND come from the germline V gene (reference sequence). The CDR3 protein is CASSRDRETEAFF. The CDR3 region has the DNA TGTGCCAGTAGTAGGGACAGGGAGACTGAAGCTTTCTTT. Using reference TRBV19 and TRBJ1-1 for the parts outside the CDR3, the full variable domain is DGGITQSPKYLFRKEGQNVTLSCEQNLNHDAMYWYRQDPGQGLRLIYYSQIVNDFQKGDIAEGYSVSREKKESFPLTVTSAQKNPTAFYLCASSRDRETEAFFGQGTRLTVV.

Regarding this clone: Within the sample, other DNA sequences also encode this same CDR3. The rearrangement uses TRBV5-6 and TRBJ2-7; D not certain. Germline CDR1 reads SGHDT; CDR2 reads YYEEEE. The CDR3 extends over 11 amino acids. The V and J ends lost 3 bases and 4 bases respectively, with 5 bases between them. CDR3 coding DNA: TGTGCCAGCAGCTCGGAATACGAGCAGTACTTC. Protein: CASSSEYEQYF.

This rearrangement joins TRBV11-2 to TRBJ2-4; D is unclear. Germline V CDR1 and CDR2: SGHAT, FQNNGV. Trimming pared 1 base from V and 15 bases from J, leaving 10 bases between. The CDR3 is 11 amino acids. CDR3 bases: TGTGCCAGCAGCTTAGGATTTGGGGTGTACTTC. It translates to CASSLGFGVYF.

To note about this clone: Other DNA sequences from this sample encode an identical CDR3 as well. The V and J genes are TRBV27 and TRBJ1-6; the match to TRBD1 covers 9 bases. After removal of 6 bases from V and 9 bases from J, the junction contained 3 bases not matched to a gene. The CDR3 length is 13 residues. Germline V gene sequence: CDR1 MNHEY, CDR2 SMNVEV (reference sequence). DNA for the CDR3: TGTGCCAGCAGCGACAGGGGGGTTTCACCCCTCCACTTT. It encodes CASSDRGVSPLHF.

Here the CDR3 reads CASRAQGGATEAFF. In nucleotides, the CDR3 is TGTGCCAGCAGAGCCCAAGGGGGGGCGACTGAAGCTTTCTTT. The rearrangement joins TRBV6-5 to TRBJ1-1; D perhaps matches TRBD1 (6 bases). There are 14 residues in the CDR3. The germline gives CDR1 MNHEY, CDR2 SVGAGI. V lost 6 bases to trimming and J lost 5 bases, with 16 bases between them.

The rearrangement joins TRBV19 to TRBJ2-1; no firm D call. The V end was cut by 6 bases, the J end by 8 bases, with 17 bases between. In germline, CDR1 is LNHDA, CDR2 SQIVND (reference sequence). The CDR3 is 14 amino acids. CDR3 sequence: CASRFISSGDEQFF. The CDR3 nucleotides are TGTGCCAGTAGGTTTATTAGCTCTGGGGATGAGCAGTTCTTC.